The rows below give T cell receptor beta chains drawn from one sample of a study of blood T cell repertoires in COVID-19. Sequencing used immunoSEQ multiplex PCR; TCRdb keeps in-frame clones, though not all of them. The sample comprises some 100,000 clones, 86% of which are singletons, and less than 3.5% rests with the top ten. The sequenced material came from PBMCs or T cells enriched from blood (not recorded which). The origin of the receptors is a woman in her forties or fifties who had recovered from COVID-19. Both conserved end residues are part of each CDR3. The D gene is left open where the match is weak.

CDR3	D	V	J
CASSPRLAGDDNEQFF	TRBD2	TRBV18	TRBJ2-1
CASRPFGGNTEAFF	.	TRBV5-6	TRBJ1-1
CASRGRVLNTEAFF	.	TRBV2	TRBJ1-1
CASSLKGGQTNTGELFF	TRBD1	TRBV7-6	TRBJ2-2
CASSPALAGVVELFF	TRBD2	TRBV18	TRBJ2-2
CASSLPLTGPNNQPQHF	TRBD1	TRBV11-2	TRBJ1-5
CASSFSGALETEAFF	.	TRBV5-4	TRBJ1-1
CASSYGGQGNTEAFF	TRBD1	TRBV6-6	TRBJ1-1
CSVEGPEETQYF	.	TRBV29-1	TRBJ2-5
CALFWTGKTYEQYF	TRBD1	TRBV19	TRBJ2-7
CASSQDTGISSPLHF	.	TRBV3-1/TRBV3-2	TRBJ1-6
CASSAGDPYEQYF	.	TRBV28	TRBJ2-7
CASSLGTSGNEQFF	TRBD2	TRBV5-1	TRBJ2-1
CASSLGAGRQETQYF	.	TRBV5-1	TRBJ2-5
CASKGGQGGSYEQYF	TRBD1	TRBV5-4	TRBJ2-7
CASEGPNTEAFF	.	TRBV28	TRBJ1-1
CASSLEGSHRSYSPLHF	.	TRBV5-1	TRBJ1-6
CASTELGNEQFF	.	TRBV2	TRBJ2-1
CASSLETGRIPEAFF	TRBD1	TRBV5-4	TRBJ1-1
CASSLQGQSNIQYF	.	TRBV28	TRBJ2-4